This T cell receptor beta chain was captured by sequencing in a study of T cell repertoires in cytomegalovirus infection. Background on the study: Used in the study were CMV epitopes, some recently identified and HLA-C-restricted, others well-studied and HLA-B-restricted. Through public TCR beta signatures, both CMV infection and matching HLA type were indicated. Overall study results and limits: HLA-C-restricted TCR beta clonotypes specific for CMV led the ex vivo response.

TCRdb reprocessed the reads with MiXCR, giving one entry per CDR3 protein. The sample holds approximately 110,000 distinct CDR3 sequences; 29% are singletons and the top ten take about 81%. The V and J ends lost 4 bases and 7 bases respectively, with 19 bases between them. Germline V gene lookup returns CDR1 MNHEY and CDR2 SVGAGI. The CDR3 has 16 amino acids. Of note for this clonotype: The antigen is undetermined.

The chain carries TRBV6-5 and TRBJ2-2; TRBD2 might be the D (6 bases). The sequence was collected from a human donor in good health (CMV status not recorded). Some clones in this sample may be carry-over from other donors' samples. This specimen was CD8+ T cells from cultured PBMCs, taken from culture after CMV antigen stimulation. The CDR3 nucleotides are TGTGCCAGCAGTTCCCCCCGGGACCAAGCGGGCGGGGAGCTGTTTTTT. Its translation: CASSSPRDQAGGELFF.